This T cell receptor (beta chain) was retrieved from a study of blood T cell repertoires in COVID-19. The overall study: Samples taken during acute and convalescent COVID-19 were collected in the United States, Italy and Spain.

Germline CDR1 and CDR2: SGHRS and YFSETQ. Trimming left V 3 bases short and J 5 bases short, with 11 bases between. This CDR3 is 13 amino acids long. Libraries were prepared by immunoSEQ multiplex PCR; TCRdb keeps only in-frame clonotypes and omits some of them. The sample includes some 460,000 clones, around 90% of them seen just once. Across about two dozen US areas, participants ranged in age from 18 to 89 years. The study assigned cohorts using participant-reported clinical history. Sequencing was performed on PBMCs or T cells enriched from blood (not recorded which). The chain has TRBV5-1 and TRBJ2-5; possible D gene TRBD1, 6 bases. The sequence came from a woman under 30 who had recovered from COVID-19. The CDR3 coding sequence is TGCGCCAGCAGCTCGTCAGGGGACGAGACCCAGTACTTC. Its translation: CASSSSGDETQYF.